The next 32 T cell receptor beta chains were all read from a single sample in a study of T-cell reconstitution after alpha-beta-depleted transplantation in children. Preparing the TCRbeta library involved the use of unique molecular identifiers. From the PCR reads, TCRdb called clonotypes with MiXCR, one entry per CDR3 protein. The sample shows some 550,000 distinct CDR3 sequences, approximately 20% of them seen only once. Sequences were derived from PBMCs from the stem cell graft donor, sampled from the stem cell graft. These receptors originate from a human donor who donated a stem cell graft to a child with acute lymphoblastic leukemia.

The chain carries TRBV5-1 and TRBJ2-4; 9 nucleotides agree with TRBD2. The ends lost 4 bases at V and 7 bases at J; junction bases unmatched: 9. CDR3 size: 15 residues. CDR1 SGHRS and CDR2 YFSETQ come from the germline V gene. CDR3 amino acids: CASSRGAGGRNIQYF. DNA for the CDR3: TGCGCCAGCAGCAGAGGAGCGGGAGGTCGGAACATTCAGTACTTC.

This clonotype has just a few counts. The J gene is TRBJ2-3, the V gene TRBV18; tentative D call: TRBD2 (5 bases). The CDR3 runs to 13 residues. Germline CDR1 KGHSH, CDR2 LQKENI. Trimming left V 6 bases short and J 5 bases short, with 12 bases between. The CDR3 loop reads CASSPGERDTQYF. Here the CDR3 DNA reads TGTGCCAGCTCCCCCGGGGAGAGAGATACGCAGTATTTT.

This clonotype was observed a few times. This chain uses TRBV5-1 with TRBJ2-1; D tentatively fits TRBD1 or TRBD2 (6 bases each). From germline, CDR1 is SGHRS and CDR2 YFSETQ. Trimming shortened V by 3 bases and J by 0 bases, and 13 bases separated the two germline ends. The length of the CDR3 is 16 residues. CDR3 residues: CASSSGEVHSYNEQFF. CDR3 coding DNA: TGCGCCAGCAGCTCAGGGGAGGTTCACTCCTACAATGAGCAGTTCTTC.

The chain carries TRBV12-3 or TRBV12-4 and TRBJ1-5, with 8 bases fitting TRBD1. The V segment lost 4 bases and the J segment 2 bases; nucleotides outside the gene matches: 10. The CDR3 runs 17 residues. The CDR3 nucleotides are TGTGCCAGCAGTTCTGACAGGGGCCGGTCGGGCAATCAGCCCCAGCATTTT. Residues: CASSSDRGRSGNQPQHF.

CDR3 region: CATSWVSGNTIYF. The DNA for the CDR3 is TGTGCCACCAGTTGGGTATCTGGAAACACCATATATTTT. The rearrangement links TRBV15 to TRBJ1-3; D call uncertain. CDR1 is LNHNV and CDR2 is YYDKDF in the germline V gene (reference sequence). V was clipped by 6 bases and J by 1 base, with 7 bases between them. The CDR3 length is 13 residues.

In its sample, this clonotype was seen many times. The gene calls are TRBV5-1 and TRBJ2-1; 9 bases are shared with TRBD2. V dropped 3 bases and J dropped 2; count of bases not matched to a gene: 6. The CDR3 consists of 16 residues. From germline, CDR1 is SGHRS and CDR2 YFSETQ. The CDR3 nucleotides read TGCGCCAGCAGCTGGGGAGGGACTAGCACCTACAATGAGCAGTTCTTC. Translating gives CASSWGGTSTYNEQFF.

This clonotype was recorded a few times. This chain connects TRBV5-1 to TRBJ2-7, with D perhaps matching TRBD1 (6 bases). The CDR3 covers 13 residues. Trimming shortened V by 7 bases and J by 0 bases, and 11 bases separated the two germline ends. Germline V lookup: CDR1 SGHRS, CDR2 YFSETQ. Here the CDR3 DNA reads TGCGCCAGCGGTTGGGACAACTCCTACGAGCAGTACTTC. Translation: CASGWDNSYEQYF.

This clonotype was detected ten times or more. The V call is TRBV7-8, the J call TRBJ2-1; 11 nucleotides agree with TRBD2. The CDR3 extends over 15 amino acids. J lost 3 bases, V lost 5 bases, and 3 bases had no gene match. Looked up from germline, CDR1 is SGHVS and CDR2 is FQNEAQ. DNA for the CDR3: TGTGCCAGCAGCCCAGGGACTAGCGGCTACAATGAGCAGTTCTTC. It translates to CASSPGTSGYNEQFF.

This clonotype showed up just a few times. Here the CDR3 DNA reads TGTGCCAGCAGCCCCGGGCGGGGGGGTAGCGTACATGAGCAGTTCTTC. Translation gives CASSPGRGGSVHEQFF. The chain combines TRBV11-2 with TRBJ2-1; 9 bases are shared with TRBD2. The CDR3 length is 16 residues. V shed 5 bases and J 8 bases; nucleotides not matched to a gene: 13. Per germline, CDR1 SGHAT and CDR2 FQNNGV.

A few counts support this clonotype. The chain is built from TRBV10-3 and TRBJ2-7, with a possible D match to TRBD2 (6 bases). This CDR3 has 15 residues. Germline V gene lookup returns CDR1 ENHRY and CDR2 SYGVKD. V lost 4 bases, J lost 6 bases, and 19 bases lay in between. The CDR3: CAISGGESAVSEQYF. CDR3 nucleotide sequence: TGTGCCATCAGTGGCGGGGAGTCCGCCGTCAGCGAGCAGTACTTC.

This chain connects TRBV4-1 to TRBJ2-3, with TRBD1 matching 9 bases. V shed 5 bases and J 4 bases; nucleotides not matched to a gene: 13. The CDR3 covers 17 residues. The germline gives CDR1 MGHRA, CDR2 YSYEKL. The CDR3 nucleotides are TGCGCCAGCAGCTTAATGACCGGGACAGGGTTATCAGATACGCAGTATTTT. Protein: CASSLMTGTGLSDTQYF.

V gene TRBV7-8 combines with J gene TRBJ2-1; the D call may be TRBD1 or TRBD2 (6 bases each). The CDR3 loop spans 14 amino acids. CDR1 is SGHVS, CDR2 FQNEAQ, per germline. V was cut by 7 bases and J by 3 bases, with 13 bases left in between. In DNA, the CDR3 is TGTGCCAGCATCGCGGAGGGACACTACAATGAGCAGTTCTTC. Its protein is CASIAEGHYNEQFF.

This CDR3 is CATSRRTGENYGYTF. The CDR3 coding sequence is TGTGCCACCAGCAGGCGGACAGGGGAAAACTATGGCTACACCTTC. The rearrangement uses TRBV15 and TRBJ1-2, with 9 bases lining up with TRBD1. There are 15 residues in the CDR3. Germline V gives CDR1 LNHNV, CDR2 YYDKDF (reference sequence). With V trimmed by 3 bases and J by 2 bases, 4 bases remained unmatched.

This clonotype came up a few times. This sequence joins TRBV7-8 and TRBJ1-2, with D perhaps TRBD1 (5 bases). The CDR3 has 17 amino acids. V was shortened by 5 bases and J by 0 bases, with 19 bases between the two germline ends. CDR1 and CDR2 from the germline V gene are SGHVS and FQNEAQ. In DNA, the CDR3 is TGTGCCAGCAGCCCACCGGGGCGGACAATTCCTAACTATGGCTACACCTTC. Translation: CASSPPGRTIPNYGYTF.

This clonotype has a handful of counts. The chain joins TRBV12-3 or TRBV12-4 to TRBJ2-2; D is perhaps TRBD1 (5 bases). V was cut by 4 bases and J by 1 base, with 10 bases left in between. This CDR3 contains 15 residues. The CDR3 spells CASSSGRENTGELFF. The DNA of the CDR3 is TGTGCCAGCAGTTCGGGCAGGGAGAACACCGGGGAGCTGTTTTTT.

This clonotype was picked up a small number of times. The chain employs TRBV28 and TRBJ1-5; TRBD1 aligns across 8 bases. The V segment lost 2 bases and the J segment 4 bases; nucleotides outside the gene matches: 4. Germline V CDR1 and CDR2: MDHEN, SYDVKM. The CDR3 contains 15 residues. This CDR3 is CASSLGDRRNQPQHF. CDR3 bases: TGTGCCAGCAGTTTAGGGGACAGGAGGAATCAGCCCCAGCATTTT.

The V and J genes are TRBV2 and TRBJ2-2; TRBD1 agrees at 7 bases. Trimming removed 4 bases from V and 2 bases from J; junction bases left unmatched: 10. Germline V gives CDR1 SNHLY, CDR2 FYNNEI. This CDR3 comprises 17 residues. CDR3 DNA sequence: TGTGCCAGCAGTGGGGACAGCCATCAACCAAACACCGGGGAGCTGTTTTTT. It is translated as CASSGDSHQPNTGELFF.

This rearrangement joins TRBV2 to TRBJ2-3; D remains unclear. Germline V lookup: CDR1 SNHLY, CDR2 FYNNEI. Trimming pared 2 bases from V and 0 bases from J, leaving 9 bases between. The CDR3 covers 15 residues. CDR3 protein: CASSESLPSTDTQYF. The CDR3 nucleotides read TGTGCCAGCAGTGAAAGCTTACCTAGCACAGATACGCAGTATTTT. The whole variable domain, filled in from reference TRBV2 and TRBJ2-3, reads EPEVTQTPSHQVTQMGQEVILRCVPISNHLYFYWYRQILGQKVEFLVSFYNNEISEKSEIFDDQFSVERPDGSNFTLKIRSTKLEDSAMYFCASSESLPSTDTQYFGPGTRLTVL.

The chain combines TRBV12-3 or TRBV12-4 with TRBJ1-6, with 7 bases aligning to TRBD1. The length of the CDR3 is 15 residues. Trimming took 4 bases from V and 8 from J; bases not matched to a gene: 8. Written as DNA, the CDR3 is TGTGCCAGCAGTTACGGCAGGGGGACCCATTCACCCCTCCACTTT. Translated: CASSYGRGTHSPLHF.

This chain links TRBV18 with TRBJ2-2; 7 bases fit TRBD1. With 2 bases clipped from V and 0 bases from J, the junction kept 6 bases outside the gene matches. The CDR3 runs 17 residues. In germline, CDR1 is KGHSH, CDR2 LQKENI. The CDR3 loop is CASSPFGQAPNTGELFF. The CDR3 region has the DNA TGTGCCAGCTCACCATTCGGACAGGCGCCGAACACCGGGGAGCTGTTTTTT. Full variable domain (rest looked up from reference TRBV18 and TRBJ2-2): NAGVMQNPRHLVRRRGQEARLRCSPMKGHSHVYWYRQLPEEGLKFMVYLQKENIIDESGMPKERFSAEFPKEGPSILRIQQVVRGDSAAYFCASSPFGQAPNTGELFFGEGSRLTVL.

The sample holds a few counts of this clonotype. This chain links TRBV20-1 with TRBJ2-1; 9 bases line up with TRBD2. Germline trimming cut 3 bases from V and 2 bases from J; bases unmatched to any gene: 2. The germline gives CDR1 DFQATT, CDR2 SNEGSKA (reference sequence). The CDR3 has 14 residues. CDR3 region: CSARGGRAYNEQFF. The CDR3 DNA reads as TGCAGTGCTAGGGGCGGGAGGGCCTACAATGAGCAGTTCTTC.

The V call is TRBV15, the J call TRBJ1-2, with D unresolved. CDR1 is LNHNV, CDR2 YYDKDF, per germline (reference sequence). Trimming took off 0 bases at V and 4 bases at J, with 15 bases between the two ends. CDR3 length: 16 residues. CDR3 DNA sequence: TGTGCCACCAGCAGAGATCTCAAGTCCCTACCCTATGGCTACACCTTC. Encoded protein: CATSRDLKSLPYGYTF.

A single count supports this clonotype. This chain connects TRBV2 to TRBJ2-1; TRBD1 or TRBD2 may be the D gene (5 bases each). Germline loops: CDR1 SNHLY, CDR2 FYNNEI. CDR3 length: 14 residues. V lost 8 bases, J lost 2 bases, and 13 bases lay in between. CDR3 nucleotide sequence: TGTGCCAGCCGATGGGGACGGACCTACAATGAGCAGTTCTTC. It yields the protein CASRWGRTYNEQFF. Full variable domain (outside the CDR3, taken from reference TRBV2 and TRBJ2-1): EPEVTQTPSHQVTQMGQEVILRCVPISNHLYFYWYRQILGQKVEFLVSFYNNEISEKSEIFDDQFSVERPDGSNFTLKIRSTKLEDSAMYFCASRWGRTYNEQFFGPGTRLTVL.

V gene TRBV15 combines with J gene TRBJ2-3; TRBD2 agrees at 8 bases. This CDR3 region has 20 residues. Germline V lookup: CDR1 LNHNV, CDR2 YYDKDF (reference sequence). J was trimmed by 0 bases and V by 0 bases; bases with no gene match: 14. CDR3 in DNA: TGTGCCACCAGCAGAGATCCAGCGGGAGTATCCCTCTATAGCACAGATACGCAGTATTTT. This translates into CATSRDPAGVSLYSTDTQYF. Full variable domain (remainder filled in from reference TRBV15 and TRBJ2-3): DAMVIQNPRYQVTQFGKPVTLSCSQTLNHNVMYWYQQKSSQAPKLLFHYYDKDFNNEADTPDNFQSRRPNTSFCFLDIRSPGLGDTAMYLCATSRDPAGVSLYSTDTQYFGPGTRLTVL.

This chain links TRBV5-6 with TRBJ1-1; D is unclear. CDR3 size: 13 residues. CDR1 and CDR2 (germline): SGHDT, YYEEEE. The germline V and J ends were trimmed by 4 bases and 4 bases, with 11 bases remaining between them. CDR3 sequence: CASSGERATEAFF. CDR3 sequence (DNA): TGTGCCAGCAGCGGGGAGAGGGCCACTGAAGCTTTCTTT.

This clonotype has more than one count but fewer than ten. The genes are TRBV30 and TRBJ2-2, with D hard to call. The V gene's germline CDR1 is GTSNPN and CDR2 SVGIG (reference sequence). Trimming took off 2 bases at V and 2 bases at J, with 6 bases between the two ends. The CDR3 is 13 amino acids. DNA for the CDR3: TGTGCCTGGAGTAGGTTTAACACCGGGGAGCTGTTTTTT. Encoded protein: CAWSRFNTGELFF.

The CDR3 DNA follows: TGTGCCAGCAGCTCTTTAGCGGGAGGGGGCAAAAACATTCAGTACTTC. Encoded protein: CASSSLAGGGKNIQYF. The chain combines TRBV5-4 with TRBJ2-4; 11 bases map to TRBD2. V shed 3 bases and J 3 bases; nucleotides not matched to a gene: 5. CDR1 is SGHNT, CDR2 YYREEE, per germline (reference sequence). The CDR3 is made up of 16 amino acids.

V gene TRBV9 combines with J gene TRBJ1-2, with unresolved D. V lost 3 bases to trimming and J lost 7 bases, with 13 bases between them. The CDR3 is 13 amino acids. The germline V gene encodes CDR1 SGDLS and CDR2 YYNGEE. The CDR3: CASSAPLAGGYTF. The DNA for the CDR3 is TGTGCCAGCAGCGCTCCGTTAGCGGGTGGCTACACCTTC.

The CDR3 protein is CSVSRGQGSGTQYF. In DNA, the CDR3 is TGCAGCGTCAGTCGGGGCCAGGGGTCGGGTACGCAGTATTTT. The chain uses TRBV29-1 and TRBJ2-3; a possible D gene is TRBD1 (6 bases). V lost 6 bases, J lost 8 bases, and 21 bases lay in between. The CDR3 consists of 14 residues. From germline, CDR1 is SQVTM and CDR2 ANQGSEA.

This clonotype has a handful of counts. The chain has TRBV18 and TRBJ1-2; 7 nucleotides agree with TRBD1. CDR1 and CDR2 (germline): KGHSH, LQKENI. The trim removed 6 bases at V and 6 bases at J, leaving 16 bases unmatched. CDR3 length: 16 residues. The CDR3 coding sequence is TGTGCCAGCTCGCCCCCTGGGAAGAGAGGGGGCGATGGCTACACCTTC. The encoded protein is CASSPPGKRGGDGYTF.

The chain uses TRBV9 and TRBJ2-3; a possible D gene is TRBD2 (6 bases). The CDR3 spans 17 residues. V lost 1 base and J 0 bases, leaving 15 bases between the germline ends. Germline values: CDR1 SGDLS, CDR2 YYNGEE. As DNA, the CDR3 is TGTGCCAGCAGCGTACCGGAGGGCGGGGTTAGCACAGATACGCAGTATTTT. Translation: CASSVPEGGVSTDTQYF.

The rearrangement links TRBV4-1 to TRBJ2-7, with D possibly being TRBD1 (5 bases). Trimming stripped 0 bases from V and 5 bases from J, with 11 bases between. This CDR3 comprises 14 residues. Germline lookup yields CDR1 MGHRA and CDR2 YSYEKL. The CDR3 DNA sequence: TGCGCCAGCAGCCAAGACAGGGTATTGCACGAGCAGTACTTC. As protein: CASSQDRVLHEQYF.